Below are 9 T cell receptor beta chains sequenced from a single sample in a study of blood T cell repertoires in COVID-19. The assay was immunoSEQ multiplex PCR, and TCRdb's table has in-frame clones only and misses some. The table lists 220,000 or so clones, 80% to 95% of them singletons. The specimen was peripheral blood. All receptors come from a man aged 55-75 years with COVID-19, enrolled during active disease.

The chain links TRBV6-6 to TRBJ2-5, with no clear D. This CDR3 is 14 amino acids long. V was shortened by 2 bases and J by 1 base, with 8 bases between the two germline ends. CDR1 is MNHNY and CDR2 is SVGAGI in the germline V gene (reference sequence). CDR3 DNA sequence: TGTGCCAGCAGTTACAGCGCCAGCCAAGAGACCCAGTACTTC. Protein: CASSYSASQETQYF.

This sequence joins TRBV28 and TRBJ2-1; 9 nucleotides agree with TRBD2. CDR1 and CDR2 (germline): MDHEN, SYDVKM. Trimming took 5 bases from V and 5 from J; bases not matched to a gene: 7. There are 15 residues in the CDR3. CDR3 sequence reads: CASSLRLAVDNEQFF. The CDR3 DNA reads TGTGCCAGCAGTCTCCGACTAGCGGTCGACAATGAGCAGTTCTTC.

The chain recombines TRBV27 with TRBJ1-1; TRBD1 aligns across 7 bases. The CDR3 covers 16 residues. V lost 3 bases to trimming and J lost 2 bases; unmatched junction nucleotides: 9. Germline V gene lookup returns CDR1 MNHEY and CDR2 SMNVEV (reference sequence). CDR3 DNA sequence: TGTGCCAGCAGTTTGACGTATGGGGACAGTAACACTGAAGCTTTCTTT. Encoded protein: CASSLTYGDSNTEAFF.

In its sample, this clone was seen once. The V and J genes are TRBV5-6 and TRBJ1-6, with a weak D call TRBD1 (5 bases). CDR3 size: 16 residues. Deletions cut 1 base from V and 5 bases from J, with 13 bases between. Germline V gene sequence: CDR1 SGHDT, CDR2 YYEEEE. The CDR3 sequence: CASSLTPTANNSPLHF. CDR3 coding DNA: TGTGCCAGCAGCTTGACCCCGACAGCCAATAATTCACCCCTCCACTTT.

This clone appeared a single time. The CDR3, as DNA: TGTGCCAGCAGCGTGACTAGCGGGGGTCGCACAGATACGCAGTATTTT. Residues: CASSVTSGGRTDTQYF. The V gene is TRBV9, the J gene TRBJ2-3; 12 bases match TRBD2. J lost 1 base, V lost 2 bases, and 2 bases had no gene match. The CDR3 extends over 16 amino acids. The germline V gene has CDR1 SGDLS and CDR2 YYNGEE. The complete variable domain, with remaining parts taken from reference TRBV9 and TRBJ2-3, reads DSGVTQTPKHLITATGQRVTLRCSPRSGDLSVYWYQQSLDQGLQFLIQYYNGEERAKGNILERFSAQQFPDLHSELNLSSLELGDSALYFCASSVTSGGRTDTQYFGPGTRLTVL.

The chain carries TRBV19 and TRBJ1-5; the match to TRBD1 covers 12 bases. CDR3 length: 20 amino acids. CDR1 is LNHDA, CDR2 SQIVND, per germline (reference sequence). V lost 5 bases to trimming and J lost 2 bases; unmatched junction nucleotides: 16. CDR3 protein: CASSSPGQGAIMDGNQPQHF. DNA of the CDR3: TGTGCCAGTAGTTCCCCGGGACAGGGGGCAATAATGGATGGCAATCAGCCCCAGCATTTT.

The chain links TRBV14 to TRBJ2-7; 16 bases align to TRBD2. Losses at the gene ends were 4 bases for V and 7 bases for J; bases not matched to a gene: 7. This CDR3 has 16 residues. CDR1 and CDR2 (germline): SGHDN, FVKESK. The CDR3 sequence: CASSRGLAGGKSEQYF. CDR3 bases: TGTGCCAGCAGCCGGGGACTAGCGGGAGGGAAGTCTGAGCAGTACTTC. The variable domain in full, completed from reference TRBV14 and TRBJ2-7, reads EAGVTQFPSHSVIEKGQTVTLRCDPISGHDNLYWYRRVMGKEIKFLLHFVKESKQDESGMPNNRFLAERTGGTYSTLKVQPAELEDSGVYFCASSRGLAGGKSEQYFGPGTRLTVT.

This chain joins TRBV5-1 and TRBJ1-1; D gene uncertain. V was shortened by 4 bases and J by 1 base, with 17 bases between the two germline ends. Germline assignment: CDR1 SGHRS and CDR2 YFSETQ. The CDR3 totals 16 residues. CDR3 DNA: TGCGCCAGCAGCGTGGGGAGTCTTCGTCCGAACACTGAAGCTTTCTTT. Its protein product is CASSVGSLRPNTEAFF.

The chain is built from TRBV7-2 and TRBJ2-1, with 9 bases that match TRBD1. Germline trimming cut 5 bases from V and 8 bases from J; bases unmatched to any gene: 7. The CDR3 totals 14 residues. The germline V gene encodes CDR1 SGHTA and CDR2 FQGNSA. CDR3: CASSTMGTGYEQFF. The CDR3 DNA reads TGTGCCAGCAGCACCATGGGGACAGGGTATGAGCAGTTCTTC.